These 27 T cell receptor beta chains came from one sample sequenced in a study of cytomegalovirus exposure and HLA in healthy donors. This PCR relied on a set of 60 Vbeta primers and 13 Jbeta primers. Profiled with immunoSEQ multiplex PCR; TCRdb holds only in-frame clones, not every one. The repertoire holds roughly 160,000 clones, with 65% to 80% as singletons. The specimen was PBMCs. The receptors here all came from a man aged 40-50 years in good health and CMV-seronegative.

This chain links TRBV5-4 with TRBJ1-6; maybe TRBD1 (5 bases). CDR3 length: 17 residues. Germline loops: CDR1 SGHNT, CDR2 YYREEE (reference sequence). V was pared by 5 bases and J by 0 bases, with 15 bases between. CDR3 sequence (DNA): TGTGCCAGCAGTTTAGACAGCGCTTCCTCCTATAATTCACCCCTCCACTTT. Protein: CASSLDSASSYNSPLHF.

The chain combines TRBV27 with TRBJ2-1; TRBD2 agrees at 7 bases. After removal of 3 bases from V and 6 bases from J, the junction contained 11 bases not matched to a gene. The CDR3 sequence is 16 residues long. Germline V gene data show CDR1 as MNHEY and CDR2 as SMNVEV (reference sequence). CDR3 DNA: TGTGCCAGCAGTTTCTCAGGACTAGAGTTGGCCAATGAGCAGTTCTTC. This translates into CASSFSGLELANEQFF.

The chain has TRBV7-9 and TRBJ2-3; 10 bases fit TRBD2. Germline V gives CDR1 SEHNR, CDR2 FQNEAQ (reference sequence). There are 16 residues in the CDR3. The trim removed 6 bases at V and 6 bases at J, leaving 12 bases unmatched. The CDR3 sequence is CASSPLLAGKGDTQYF. CDR3 in DNA: TGTGCCAGCAGTCCTTTACTAGCGGGGAAGGGGGATACGCAGTATTTT.

The gene calls are TRBV27 and TRBJ2-7; possible D gene TRBD2, 6 bases. With 3 bases removed from V and 2 bases from J, the gap between germline ends came to 14 bases. Germline lookup yields CDR1 MNHEY and CDR2 SMNVEV (reference sequence). The CDR3 contains 15 residues. The CDR3 DNA sequence: TGTGCCAGCAGTTTGGGCCCTCCGGGGGCCTACGAGCAGTACTTC. This translates into CASSLGPPGAYEQYF.

The chain has TRBV30 and TRBJ2-7; 7 bases map to TRBD1. The CDR3 runs to 14 residues. Germline lookup yields CDR1 GTSNPN and CDR2 SVGIG (reference sequence). After removal of 3 bases from V and 2 bases from J, the junction contained 7 bases not matched to a gene. The CDR3 DNA is TGTGCCTGGAGCAGGGGACAGCTTACCTACGAGCAGTACTTC. It translates to CAWSRGQLTYEQYF.

The gene calls are TRBV2 and TRBJ2-3; no reliable D call. Trimming stripped 2 bases from V and 2 bases from J, with 8 bases between. The V gene's germline CDR1 is SNHLY and CDR2 FYNNEI. The CDR3 has 14 residues. CDR3 loop: CASSEWAPTDTQYF. CDR3 DNA: TGTGCCAGCAGTGAATGGGCCCCCACAGATACGCAGTATTTT.

CDR3 residues: CASSLFRSSPYNEQFF. CDR3 nucleotides: TGTGCCAGCAGTTTATTTCGCAGTAGCCCCTACAATGAGCAGTTCTTC. This chain joins TRBV27 and TRBJ2-1; no clear D. The CDR3 sequence is 16 residues long. Germline CDR1 MNHEY, CDR2 SMNVEV (reference sequence). The V end lost 1 base, the J end lost 2 bases, and 12 bases lay between the germline ends.

The rearrangement uses TRBV6-1 and TRBJ2-7; tentative D call: TRBD2 (6 bases). Trimming removed 8 bases from V and 3 bases from J, with 8 bases in between. Germline loops: CDR1 MNHNS, CDR2 SASEGT. The CDR3 has 11 amino acids. This CDR3 is CASGRGYEQYF. Written as DNA, the CDR3 is TGTGCCAGCGGGCGGGGCTACGAGCAGTACTTC.

This chain joins TRBV2 and TRBJ2-3; tentative D call: TRBD2 (5 bases). Germline V gives CDR1 SNHLY, CDR2 FYNNEI. The CDR3 has 13 residues. V was trimmed by 4 bases and J by 4 bases, leaving 9 bases between them. CDR3 bases: TGTGCCAGCAGTGGTTTCGGGGCAGATACGCAGTATTTT. Protein product: CASSGFGADTQYF.

The chain carries TRBV5-1 and TRBJ2-7; 7 bases are shared with TRBD1. V lost 0 bases to trimming and J lost 2 bases; unmatched junction nucleotides: 5. The CDR3 length is 15 residues. CDR1 is SGHRS, CDR2 YFSETQ, per germline. CDR3 nucleotides: TGCGCCAGCAGCTTGGGGGACAGCCCTGCCTACGAGCAGTACTTC. Encoded protein: CASSLGDSPAYEQYF.

The chain joins TRBV4-1 to TRBJ2-3; tentatively, D is TRBD2 (6 bases). Germline values: CDR1 MGHRA, CDR2 YSYEKL. Trimming removed 4 bases from V and 9 bases from J, with 11 bases in between. The CDR3 covers 12 residues. CDR3 region: CASSRGVETQYF. DNA for the CDR3: TGCGCCAGCAGCCGCGGGGTGGAGACGCAGTATTTT.

This rearrangement joins TRBV11-2 to TRBJ1-5, with D possibly matching TRBD1 (6 bases). Trimming shortened V by 7 bases and J by 0 bases, and 16 bases separated the two germline ends. CDR1 SGHAT and CDR2 FQNNGV come from the germline V gene. This CDR3 comprises 16 residues. CDR3 in DNA: TGTGCCAGCACCAAATGTAGGGGACATAGCAATCAGCCCCAGCATTTT. Translation: CASTKCRGHSNQPQHF.

This clone is a singleton in its sample. J is TRBJ2-3 and V is TRBV19; D uncertain. This CDR3 contains 13 residues. Trimming took 5 bases from V and 8 from J, leaving 14 bases between them. Germline values: CDR1 LNHDA, CDR2 SQIVND (reference sequence). The CDR3: CASSVDTPGTQYF. CDR3 in DNA: TGTGCCAGTAGTGTCGATACCCCGGGTACGCAGTATTTT.

The genes are TRBV5-1 and TRBJ2-7; weak D call: TRBD1 (6 bases). Trimming removed 4 bases at V and 4 bases at J, with 18 bases between. Germline V gene lookup returns CDR1 SGHRS and CDR2 YFSETQ. The CDR3 contains 15 residues. The CDR3 spells CASSPRAGAGYEQYF. In DNA form, the CDR3 reads TGCGCCAGCAGCCCAAGAGCAGGGGCTGGATACGAGCAGTACTTC.

CDR3 in amino acids: CASSLDSSGASHEQFF. The CDR3 DNA sequence: TGTGCCAGCAGCTTAGATTCTAGCGGGGCTAGTCATGAGCAGTTCTTC. The V gene is TRBV7-6, the J gene TRBJ2-1; 9 bases agree with TRBD2. CDR1 and CDR2 (germline): SGHVS, FNYEAQ. The V gene end was trimmed by 1 base and the J gene end by 8 bases; junction bases not matched to a gene: 9. The CDR3 is 16 residues long.

The chain is built from TRBV5-1 and TRBJ1-4; TRBD1 agrees at 7 bases. The CDR3 covers 15 residues. Germline CDR1 and CDR2: SGHRS and YFSETQ. V lost 3 bases to trimming and J lost 2 bases; unmatched junction nucleotides: 4. As DNA, the CDR3 is TGCGCCAGCAGCTGGGCGGGACAGACTAATGAAAAACTGTTTTTT. Amino acids: CASSWAGQTNEKLFF.

This chain joins TRBV5-6 and TRBJ2-5; no reliable D call. The J call is doubtful: the DNA matches TRBJ2-7 better. Germline V gene lookup returns CDR1 SGHDT and CDR2 YYEEEE. This CDR3 spans 14 amino acids. The CDR3 protein is CASSLTSLLYEQYF. CDR3 sequence (DNA): TGTGCCAGCAGCTTGACGAGTCTGCTCTACGAGCAGTACTTC.

This chain connects TRBV6-1 to TRBJ2-5; no definite D call. This CDR3 comprises 11 residues. Per the germline V gene, CDR1 is MNHNS and CDR2 is SASEGT. V lost 6 bases to trimming and J lost 5 bases, with 7 bases between them. Here the CDR3 DNA reads TGTGCCAGCAGCACATTGGAGACCCAGTACTTC. This translates into CASSTLETQYF.

V gene TRBV9 combines with J gene TRBJ1-1, with TRBD1 as a possible D gene (5 bases). Germline loops: CDR1 SGDLS, CDR2 YYNGEE. This CDR3 spans 16 amino acids. With 4 bases removed from V and 5 bases from J, the gap between germline ends came to 21 bases. Here the CDR3 DNA reads TGTGCCAGCAGCTCGGAAATGCGGGGGTTTGGAACTGAAGCTTTCTTT. Residues: CASSSEMRGFGTEAFF.

V usage is TRBV15 and J usage is TRBJ1-4; no clear D gene. Trimming took 0 bases from V and 7 from J, leaving 15 bases between them. Germline V gene lookup returns CDR1 LNHNV and CDR2 YYDKDF (reference sequence). CDR3 length: 16 residues. CDR3 loop: CATSRDLYSGGEKLFF. The DNA for the CDR3 is TGTGCCACCAGCAGAGATCTTTACAGCGGAGGTGAAAAACTGTTTTTT.

J is TRBJ1-1 and V is TRBV7-2, with 7 bases that match TRBD1. J lost 1 base, V lost 2 bases, and 7 bases had no gene match. This CDR3 spans 16 amino acids. Germline V gene sequence: CDR1 SGHTA, CDR2 FQGNSA. Written as DNA, the CDR3 is TGTGCCAGCAGCTTAAGGTTCGGGGACAGGAACACTGAAGCTTTCTTT. It encodes CASSLRFGDRNTEAFF.

This clone has a single count. The J gene is TRBJ2-5, the V gene TRBV10-3; 9 bases are a match to TRBD1. Trimming at V came to 11 bases and at J to 5 bases, leaving 6 bases not matched to a gene. Per the germline V gene, CDR1 is ENHRY and CDR2 is SYGVKD. The CDR3 has 12 amino acids. The CDR3 nucleotides are TGTGCCTCTCTGGGGACAGGGGAGACCCAGTACTTC. Residues: CASLGTGETQYF.

This clone has only a few counts. This chain links TRBV27 with TRBJ2-1; weak D call: TRBD2 (6 bases). Germline loops: CDR1 MNHEY, CDR2 SMNVEV (reference sequence). CDR3 size: 16 residues. V gave up 5 bases and J gave up 2 bases, with 16 bases separating them. CDR3 sequence (DNA): TGTGCCAGCAGTCGAGGCGGGGAGGCAACCTACAATGAGCAGTTCTTC. Translation: CASSRGGEATYNEQFF.

The rearrangement links TRBV7-9 to TRBJ1-5, with 10 nucleotides matching TRBD1. The CDR3 covers 17 residues. The germline V gene has CDR1 SEHNR and CDR2 FQNEAQ (reference sequence). Losses at the gene ends were 3 bases for V and 2 bases for J; bases not matched to a gene: 7. CDR3 loop: CASSLGGTGVGNQPQHF. The CDR3 DNA follows: TGTGCCAGCAGCTTGGGGGGGACAGGGGTAGGCAATCAGCCCCAGCATTTT.

This clone has only a few counts. The chain employs TRBV2 and TRBJ2-7; D is possibly TRBD1 (5 bases). Trimming shortened V by 6 bases and J by 11 bases, and 14 bases separated the two germline ends. Germline assignment: CDR1 SNHLY and CDR2 FYNNEI. The length of the CDR3 is 11 residues. Written as DNA, the CDR3 is TGTGCCAGCAGCCAACAGGTGGTGAAGTACTTC. It specifies CASSQQVVKYF.

The chain has TRBV2 and TRBJ1-2, with 8 bases that match TRBD1. The ends lost 3 bases at V and 5 bases at J; junction bases unmatched: 8. CDR1 is SNHLY and CDR2 is FYNNEI in the germline V gene. The CDR3 is 15 amino acids. Written as DNA, the CDR3 is TGTGCCAGCAGTGAGGAATGGACAGGGACGTATGGCTACACCTTC. This sequence encodes CASSEEWTGTYGYTF.

The rearrangement uses TRBV23-1 and TRBJ1-2, with TRBD1 matching 8 bases. TRBV23-1 is an ORF; its function is uncertain. The CDR3 is 16 amino acids. The V and J ends lost 4 bases and 7 bases, in that order; junction bases with no gene match: 14. For the CDR3, the DNA is TGCGCCAGCAGTCTCCGATTCGGACAGGGAGTAGGTGGCTACACCTTC. This sequence encodes CASSLRFGQGVGGYTF.